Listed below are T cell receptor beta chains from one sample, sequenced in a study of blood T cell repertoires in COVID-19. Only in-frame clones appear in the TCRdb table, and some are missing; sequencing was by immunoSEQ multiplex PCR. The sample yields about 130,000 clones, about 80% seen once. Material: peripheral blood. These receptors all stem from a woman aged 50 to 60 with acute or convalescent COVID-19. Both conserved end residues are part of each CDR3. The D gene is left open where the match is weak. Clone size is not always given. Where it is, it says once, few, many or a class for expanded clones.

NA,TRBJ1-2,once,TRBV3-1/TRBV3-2,CASSIGRGRDGYTF,TGTGCCAGCAGTATCGGCAGGGGTAGGGATGGCTACACCTTC
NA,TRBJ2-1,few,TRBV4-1,CASSQDPAGFAYNEQFF,TGCGCCAGCAGCCAAGATCCGGCGGGATTCGCCTACAATGAGCAGTTCTTC
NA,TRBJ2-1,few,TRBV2,CASSLISGEQFF,TGTGCCAGCAGTCTCATTTCGGGTGAGCAGTTCTTC
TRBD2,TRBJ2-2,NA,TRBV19,CATQGLAGGTGELFF,TGTGCCACTCAGGGACTAGCGGGAGGGACCGGGGAGCTGTTTTTT
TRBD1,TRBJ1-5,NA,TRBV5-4,CASSLWTGDSNQPQHF,TGTGCCAGCAGCTTATGGACAGGGGATAGCAATCAGCCCCAGCATTTT
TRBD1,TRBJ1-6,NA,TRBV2,CASSVLAMGGQRYNSPLHF,TGTGCCAGCAGTGTTCTTGCTATGGGGGGACAGAGATATAATTCACCCCTCCACTTT
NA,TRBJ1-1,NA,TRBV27,CASSLSSGLNTEAFF,TGTGCCAGCAGTTTATCATCGGGGTTGAACACTGAAGCTTTCTTT
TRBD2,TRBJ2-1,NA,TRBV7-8,CASSSGTSPSSYNEQFF,TGTGCCAGCAGCTCCGGGACTAGCCCTTCGAGTTACAATGAGCAGTTCTTC
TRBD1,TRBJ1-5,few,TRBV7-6,CASSLGTGGVGGNQPQHF,TGTGCCAGCAGCTTAGGGACAGGGGGCGTAGGAGGCAATCAGCCCCAGCATTTT
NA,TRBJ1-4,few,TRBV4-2,CASSQDPQGQKREKLFF,TGTGCCAGCAGCCAAGATCCTCAGGGACAAAAAAGAGAAAAACTGTTTTTT
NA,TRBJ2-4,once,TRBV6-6,CASSYNERQQKNIQYF,TGTGCCAGCAGTTATAATGAGCGACAGCAAAAAAACATTCAGTACTTC
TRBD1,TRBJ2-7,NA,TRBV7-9,CASSRQGAYEQYF,TGTGCCAGCAGCCGACAGGGGGCGTACGAGCAGTACTTC
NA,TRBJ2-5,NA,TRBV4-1,CASGRSYYGRGGEETQYF,TGCGCCAGCGGACGGTCGTATTACGGGAGAGGTGGGGAAGAGACCCAGTACTTC
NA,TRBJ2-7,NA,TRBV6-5,CASSSGPSLPRDEQYF,TGTGCCAGCAGTTCCGGTCCGTCGCTCCCCCGGGACGAGCAGTACTTC
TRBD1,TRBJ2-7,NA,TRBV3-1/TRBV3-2,CASSTPGTVYEQYF,TGTGCCAGCAGCACCCCCGGGACAGTCTACGAGCAGTACTTC
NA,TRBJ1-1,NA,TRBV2,CASSEGPSRNTEAFF,TGTGCCAGCAGTGAAGGTCCTAGCAGAAACACTGAAGCTTTCTTT
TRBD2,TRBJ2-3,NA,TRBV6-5,CASKELAGPTDTQYF,TGTGCCAGCAAAGAATTAGCGGGACCCACAGATACGCAGTATTTT
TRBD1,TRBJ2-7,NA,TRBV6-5,CASSPPGQASYEQYF,TGTGCCAGCAGTCCTCCGGGACAGGCGTCCTACGAGCAGTACTTC
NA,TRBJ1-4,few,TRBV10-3,CAISEGGANEKLFF,TGTGCCATCAGTGAGGGGGGGGCTAATGAAAAACTGTTTTTT
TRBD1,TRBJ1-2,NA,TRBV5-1,CASSLDGRDRGYGYTF,TGCGCCAGCAGCTTGGATGGGCGGGACAGGGGTTATGGCTACACCTTC
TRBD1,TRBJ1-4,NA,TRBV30,CAWSDTGTANEKLFF,TGTGCCTGGAGCGATACCGGGACAGCTAATGAAAAACTGTTTTTT
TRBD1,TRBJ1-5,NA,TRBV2,CASSTGDQPQHF,TGTGCCAGCAGTACAGGGGATCAGCCCCAGCATTTT
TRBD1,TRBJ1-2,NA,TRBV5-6,CASSQLAGTADGYTF,TGTGCCAGCAGCCAATTAGCCGGGACAGCAGATGGCTACACCTTC
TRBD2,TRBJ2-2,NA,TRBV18,CASSPPRTSGGSNTGELFF,TGTGCCAGCTCACCACCCCGGACTAGCGGGGGCTCGAACACCGGGGAGCTGTTTTTT
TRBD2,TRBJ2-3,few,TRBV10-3,CAINMGLAGFTDTQYF,TGTGCCATCAACATGGGACTAGCGGGGTTCACAGATACGCAGTATTTT
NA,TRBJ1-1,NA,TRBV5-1,CASSSQGTTEAFF,TGCGCCAGCAGCTCTCAGGGCACCACTGAAGCTTTCTTT
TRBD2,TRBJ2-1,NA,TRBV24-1,CATCGGPGNEQFF,TGTGCCACCTGCGGGGGGCCTGGAAATGAGCAGTTCTTC
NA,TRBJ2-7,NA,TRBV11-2,CASSLDYRGPYEQYF,TGTGCCAGCAGCTTAGATTACCGGGGTCCCTACGAGCAGTACTTC
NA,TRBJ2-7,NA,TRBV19,CASSLPGPYEQYF,TGTGCCAGTAGCCTTCCAGGCCCTTACGAGCAGTACTTC
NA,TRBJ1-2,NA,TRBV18,CASSPDNRGLGYTF,TGTGCCAGCTCACCCGATAACAGAGGGCTGGGCTACACCTTC
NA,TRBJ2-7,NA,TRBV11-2,CASSLDPGVRIEQYF,TGTGCCAGCAGCTTAGATCCGGGAGTCCGCATCGAGCAGTACTTC
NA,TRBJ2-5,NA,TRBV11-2,CASSLERLARETQYF,TGTGCCAGCAGCTTAGAGCGTCTAGCTCGGGAGACCCAGTACTTC
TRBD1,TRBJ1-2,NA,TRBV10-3,CAISESPGQGALAYGYTF,TGTGCCATCAGTGAGTCACCGGGACAGGGGGCTCTGGCCTATGGCTACACCTTC
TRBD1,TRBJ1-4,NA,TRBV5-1,CASSLIGTGAGEKLFF,TGCGCCAGCAGCTTGATTGGGACAGGGGCGGGTGAAAAACTGTTTTTT
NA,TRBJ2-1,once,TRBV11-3,CASSLQAVSYNEQFF,TGTGCCAGCAGCCTTCAAGCTGTCTCCTACAATGAGCAGTTCTTC
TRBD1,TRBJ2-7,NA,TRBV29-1,CSGCGDRGPYEQYF,TGCAGCGGTTGCGGGGACAGGGGCCCCTACGAGCAGTACTTC
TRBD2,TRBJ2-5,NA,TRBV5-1,CASVAGETQYF,TGCGCCAGTGTAGCGGGAGAGACCCAGTACTTC
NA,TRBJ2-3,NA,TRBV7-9,CACTPGGVPDTQYF,TGTGCCTGCACCCCGGGGGGCGTCCCAGATACGCAGTATTTT
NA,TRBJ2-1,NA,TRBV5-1,CASSLTGLNEQFF,TGCGCCAGCAGCTTGACAGGGCTCAATGAGCAGTTCTTC
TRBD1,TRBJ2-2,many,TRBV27,CASRDRGSSNTGELFF,TGTGCCAGCAGGGACAGGGGATCTTCGAACACCGGGGAGCTGTTTTTT
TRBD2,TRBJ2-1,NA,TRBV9,CASSGSAGGPMNEQFF,TGTGCCAGCAGCGGTTCAGCGGGAGGCCCCATGAATGAGCAGTTCTTC
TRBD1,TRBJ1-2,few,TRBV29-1,CSVGQGRKDGYTF,TGCAGCGTTGGACAGGGGCGGAAGGATGGCTACACCTTC
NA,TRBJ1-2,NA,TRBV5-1,CASTGQLGNYGYTF,TGCGCCAGTACCGGACAATTGGGTAACTATGGCTACACCTTC
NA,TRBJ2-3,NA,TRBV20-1,CSARVSDTQYF,TGCAGTGCTAGAGTCTCGGATACGCAGTATTTT
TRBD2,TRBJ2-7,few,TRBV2,CASSSSGSGEQYF,TGTGCCAGCAGCAGTAGCGGGAGTGGGGAGCAGTACTTC
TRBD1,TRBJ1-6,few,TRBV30,CALKLPGTGNSPLHF,TGTGCCTTAAAACTTCCCGGGACAGGGAATTCACCCCTCCACTTT
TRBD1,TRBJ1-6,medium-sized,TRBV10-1,CASGQEGSPLHF,TGCGCCAGCGGACAGGAAGGTTCACCCCTCCACTTT
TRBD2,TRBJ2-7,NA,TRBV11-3,CASSLVLAGVEQYF,TGTGCCAGCAGCTTAGTACTAGCGGGAGTCGAGCAGTACTTC
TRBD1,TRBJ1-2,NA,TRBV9,CASSVDRGDYGYTF,TGTGCCAGCAGCGTCGACAGGGGGGACTATGGCTACACCTTC
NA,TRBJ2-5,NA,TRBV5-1,CASSGTDSLQETQYF,TGCGCCAGCAGCGGGACGGACAGCCTTCAAGAGACCCAGTACTTC
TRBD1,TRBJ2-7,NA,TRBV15,CATKSGQGTYEQYF,TGTGCCACGAAGTCGGGACAGGGGACCTACGAGCAGTACTTC
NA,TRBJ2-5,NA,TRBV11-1,CASSFIDKETQYF,TGTGCCAGCAGCTTTATAGACAAAGAGACCCAGTACTTC
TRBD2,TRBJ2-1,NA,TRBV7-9,CASSPLAGGSNEQFF,TGTGCCAGCAGTCCCCTAGCGGGAGGTAGCAATGAGCAGTTCTTC
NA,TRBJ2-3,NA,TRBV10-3,CAISESRGLGNTDTQYF,TGTGCCATCAGTGAGTCCAGGGGTTTAGGTAACACAGATACGCAGTATTTT
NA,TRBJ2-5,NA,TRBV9,CASSAHKGGQETQYF,TGTGCCAGCAGCGCCCACAAAGGGGGCCAAGAGACCCAGTACTTC
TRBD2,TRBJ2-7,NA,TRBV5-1,CASSSNPGRGTSGRSYEQYF,TGCGCCAGCAGCTCGAACCCGGGACGGGGGACTAGCGGGAGATCCTACGAGCAGTACTTC